These 30 T cell receptor beta chains originate from one sample sequenced in a study of a mutant IDH1 vaccine in newly diagnosed glioma. Clones were sequenced by immunoSEQ multiplex PCR, and TCRdb holds only the in-frame ones, with some missing. The sample lists around 60,000 clones, roughly 80% occurring once. Time point specified: week 35, safety follow-up. A 20-mer mutant IDH1 peptide at 300 ug was injected subcutaneously with topical imiquimod. These receptors are not linked to any known antigen. Source: PBMCs, taken from a glioma patient whose treatment included an IDH1 peptide vaccine. The receptors stem from a middle-aged man with glioma.

The chain combines TRBV6-6 with TRBJ2-2; no definite D call. The CDR3 sequence is 14 residues long. Trimming removed 6 bases at V and 10 bases at J, with 18 bases between. CDR1 is MNHNY and CDR2 is SVGAGI in the germline V gene (reference sequence). DNA of the CDR3: TGTGCCAGCAGCCCCGCCCGGTATAGAACGGAGCTGTTTTTT. Translated, it gives CASSPARYRTELFF.

V is TRBV18 and J is TRBJ2-5; the match to TRBD1 covers 9 bases. The CDR3 consists of 14 residues. The germline gives CDR1 KGHSH, CDR2 LQKENI. With 3 bases clipped from V and 1 base from J, the junction kept 0 bases outside the gene matches. This chain's CDR3 is CASSPGQGQETQYF. The CDR3 DNA sequence: TGTGCCAGCTCACCGGGACAGGGCCAAGAGACCCAGTACTTC.

V and J are TRBV5-1 and TRBJ2-5; D is perhaps TRBD1 (5 bases). The J call may be faulty, since TRBJ2-7 better matches the DNA end. This CDR3 is built from 15 residues. Germline CDR1 SGHRS, CDR2 YFSETQ. CDR3 nucleotide sequence: TGCGCCAGCAGCTTAGATGGGTCGCCCAGGGTCGAGCAGTACTTC. It encodes CASSLDGSPRVEQYF.

The V call is TRBV11-2, the J call TRBJ2-5; D might be TRBD2 (5 bases). CDR1 and CDR2 from the germline V gene are SGHAT and FQNNGV. The length of the CDR3 is 14 residues. Trimming removed 2 bases at V and 2 bases at J, with 9 bases between. The CDR3 DNA reads as TGTGCCAGCAGCTTATACGGGGAACAAGAGACCCAGTACTTC. Protein sequence: CASSLYGEQETQYF.

This chain joins TRBV30 and TRBJ2-1; the match to TRBD2 covers 11 bases. CDR3 size: 15 residues. In germline, CDR1 is GTSNPN, CDR2 SVGIG (reference sequence). V trimming: 2 bases; J trimming: 3 bases; junction bases outside the gene matches: 3. CDR3 DNA: TGTGCCTGGAGTCTAGCGGGGGGTTACTACAATGAGCAGTTCTTC. Translating gives CAWSLAGGYYNEQFF.

V usage is TRBV4-2 and J usage is TRBJ1-1, with D uncertain. Germline CDR1 and CDR2: LGHNA and YNFKEQ. The CDR3 loop spans 15 amino acids. Trimming removed 1 base from V and 3 bases from J, with 12 bases in between. The chain's CDR3 is CASSQALPGDTEAFF. The CDR3 region has the DNA TGTGCCAGCAGCCAAGCCTTGCCAGGTGACACTGAAGCTTTCTTT.

This clone was observed once. This rearrangement joins TRBV9 to TRBJ1-1, with D perhaps matching TRBD1 (5 bases). V was cut by 4 bases and J by 7 bases, with 14 bases left in between. Germline V gene lookup returns CDR1 SGDLS and CDR2 YYNGEE. The CDR3 consists of 13 residues. The DNA of the CDR3 is TGTGCCAGCAGCAAGAGGGGTCAGGGTGAAGCTTTCTTT. Amino acids: CASSKRGQGEAFF.

The chain joins TRBV12-2 to TRBJ1-5. TRBV12-2 is assigned pseudogene status. CDR3 size: 15 residues. The CDR3 nucleotides are TGTGCAAGTCGCTTAGGTCAGACCGATAATCAGCCCCAGCATTTT. Amino acids: CASRLGQTDNQPQHF.

V and J are TRBV19 and TRBJ1-2; TRBD1 matches at 9 bases. Germline values: CDR1 LNHDA, CDR2 SQIVND (reference sequence). The CDR3 length is 14 residues. Germline trimming cut 5 bases from V and 10 bases from J; bases unmatched to any gene: 11. The CDR3 loop is CASSFQSGTGTYTF. The DNA of the CDR3 is TGTGCCAGTAGTTTCCAATCCGGGACAGGGACCTACACCTTC.

The table lists this clone with a count of one. This chain connects TRBV7-8 to TRBJ2-2; TRBD1 or TRBD2 may be the D gene (5 bases each). The CDR3 covers 20 residues. Germline lookup yields CDR1 SGHVS and CDR2 FQNEAQ. Deletions cut 6 bases from V and 6 bases from J, with 32 bases between. The DNA of the CDR3 is TGTGCCAGCAGAATTAGAGGGGCCGACCGGCGGGCTCGCGAGTCCGGGGAGCTGTTTTTT. This encodes CASRIRGADRRARESGELFF.

This chain connects TRBV2 to TRBJ1-6; weak D call: TRBD1 (6 bases). The CDR3 extends over 15 amino acids. Germline V gene data show CDR1 as SNHLY and CDR2 as FYNNEI. The CDR3 protein is CAGARTNSYNSPLHF. CDR3 DNA: TGTGCGGGGGCGAGAACAAACTCCTATAATTCACCCCTCCACTTT.

The chain recombines TRBV5-6 with TRBJ2-2, with a weak D call TRBD1 (6 bases). The CDR3 is made up of 14 amino acids. Germline CDR1 reads SGHDT; CDR2 reads YYEEEE. The V and J ends lost 2 bases and 6 bases respectively, with 11 bases between them. CDR3 protein: CASSLQGGPGELFF. The CDR3 DNA is TGTGCCAGCAGCTTACAGGGTGGTCCCGGGGAGCTGTTTTTT.

The chain has TRBV9 and TRBJ2-1; 11 nucleotides agree with TRBD1. Germline trimming cut 3 bases from V and 7 bases from J; bases unmatched to any gene: 3. Germline V lookup: CDR1 SGDLS, CDR2 YYNGEE. This CDR3 region has 14 residues. This CDR3 reads CASSAGTGGNEQFF. Written as DNA, the CDR3 is TGTGCCAGCAGCGCCGGGACAGGGGGGAATGAGCAGTTCTTC. The complete variable domain, with remaining parts taken from reference TRBV9 and TRBJ2-1, reads DSGVTQTPKHLITATGQRVTLRCSPRSGDLSVYWYQQSLDQGLQFLIQYYNGEERAKGNILERFSAQQFPDLHSELNLSSLELGDSALYFCASSAGTGGNEQFFGPGTRLTVL.

The chain combines TRBV7-3 with TRBJ2-7, with 7 bases identical to TRBD2. Trimming cost V 4 bases and J 5 bases; bases outside gene matches: 11. CDR1 and CDR2 from the germline V gene are SGHTA and FQGTGA. The CDR3 totals 15 residues. The CDR3 nucleotides are TGTGCCAGCAGCTCCGATCCGACTAGCAGCCACGAGCAGTACTTC. Translated: CASSSDPTSSHEQYF.

The rearrangement links TRBV19 to TRBJ2-2; the match to TRBD1 covers 9 bases. CDR3 length equals 18 residues. Germline V gene sequence: CDR1 LNHDA, CDR2 SQIVND (reference sequence). The V and J ends lost 1 base and 3 bases, in that order; junction bases with no gene match: 9. CDR3 coding DNA: TGTGCCAGTAGTATAGCCCCAACAGGGGGCGGGGACACCGGGGAGCTGTTTTTT. Residues: CASSIAPTGGGDTGELFF.

The J gene is TRBJ2-1, the V gene TRBV19, with 14 bases fitting TRBD2. The length of the CDR3 is 16 residues. Trimming removed 3 bases from V and 8 bases from J; junction bases left unmatched: 6. Germline CDR1 and CDR2: LNHDA and SQIVND (reference sequence). The CDR3 loop reads CASSISTSGRAYEQFF. The CDR3 nucleotides are TGTGCCAGTAGTATTTCGACTAGCGGGAGGGCGTATGAGCAGTTCTTC. Combining the CDR3 with reference TRBV19 and TRBJ2-1 gives the whole variable domain DGGITQSPKYLFRKEGQNVTLSCEQNLNHDAMYWYRQDPGQGLRLIYYSQIVNDFQKGDIAEGYSVSREKKESFPLTVTSAQKNPTAFYLCASSISTSGRAYEQFFGPGTRLTVL.

V and J are TRBV5-8 and TRBJ2-5; maybe TRBD2 (6 bases). Per germline, CDR1 SGHTS and CDR2 YDEGEE. V lost 5 bases to trimming and J lost 2 bases, with 16 bases between them. The CDR3 consists of 15 residues. The chain's CDR3 is CASSPSRGKQETQYF. The CDR3 nucleotides are TGTGCCAGCAGTCCATCACGGGGGAAACAAGAGACCCAGTACTTC.

V usage is TRBV19 and J usage is TRBJ1-4; D is unresolved. V was clipped by 7 bases and J by 5 bases, with 20 bases between them. CDR1 is LNHDA, CDR2 SQIVND, per germline (reference sequence). There are 16 residues in the CDR3. The CDR3 region has the DNA TGTGCCAGTAAAAAAAACGGTGCGGTCATGAATGAAAAACTGTTTTTT. It encodes CASKKNGAVMNEKLFF.

By its share, this clone is medium-sized (0.01 to 0.1%). The rearrangement links TRBV4-2 to TRBJ2-5; 11 bases align to TRBD2. CDR3 length equals 18 residues. V dropped 2 bases and J dropped 5; count of bases not matched to a gene: 13. Germline V CDR1 and CDR2: LGHNA, YNFKEQ. CDR3: CASSQTTSGDPFGETQYF. The CDR3 nucleotides are TGTGCCAGCAGCCAAACGACTAGCGGGGATCCTTTCGGGGAGACCCAGTACTTC.

The V call is TRBV11-2, the J call TRBJ2-3, with 8 bases matching TRBD1. V was pared by 5 bases and J by 4 bases, with 11 bases of the junction left unmatched. The CDR3 consists of 16 residues. Germline lookup yields CDR1 SGHAT and CDR2 FQNNGV. The CDR3 region has the DNA TGTGCCAGCAGCACAAGGACAGGGACGGTAGCAGATACGCAGTATTTT. This codes for CASSTRTGTVADTQYF.

The genes are TRBV7-2 and TRBJ1-2; D may be TRBD1 (6 bases). In germline, CDR1 is SGHTA, CDR2 FQGNSA. The CDR3 contains 15 residues. The V end lost 0 bases, the J end lost 6 bases, and 14 bases lay between the germline ends. This chain's CDR3 is CASSLALLGGHGYTF. The CDR3 DNA is TGTGCCAGCAGCTTAGCGCTTTTGGGGGGCCATGGCTACACCTTC.

This clone was seen once. The chain joins TRBV4-1 to TRBJ2-1; 15 positions agree with TRBD2. The CDR3 is 18 amino acids. Germline CDR1 is MGHRA and CDR2 is YSYEKL. V shed 5 bases, J shed 0 bases, and the junction held 5 bases outside the gene matches. In DNA, the CDR3 is TGCGCCAGCAGCACCCGGACTAGCGGGAGGGCCTCCTACAATGAGCAGTTCTTC. Encoded protein: CASSTRTSGRASYNEQFF.

This chain's CDR3 is CATSSDRTGSGNTIYF. The CDR3 nucleotides are TGTGCCACCAGCAGCGACCGGACGGGCTCTGGAAACACCATATATTTT. The rearrangement joins TRBV15 to TRBJ1-3, with no clear D. The CDR3 consists of 16 residues. CDR1 is LNHNV and CDR2 is YYDKDF in the germline V gene (reference sequence). V lost 3 bases and J 0 bases, leaving 12 bases between the germline ends. Full variable domain (missing parts from reference TRBV15 and TRBJ1-3): DAMVIQNPRYQVTQFGKPVTLSCSQTLNHNVMYWYQQKSSQAPKLLFHYYDKDFNNEADTPDNFQSRRPNTSFCFLDIRSPGLGDTAMYLCATSSDRTGSGNTIYFGEGSWLTVV.

CDR3 protein: CASSRSGTGYQETQYF. In nucleotides, the CDR3 is TGTGCCAGCAGTCGCTCCGGGACAGGGTACCAAGAGACCCAGTACTTC. The V call is TRBV28, the J call TRBJ2-5, with 9 bases matching TRBD1. CDR1 and CDR2 (germline): MDHEN, SYDVKM. V was pared by 5 bases and J by 0 bases, with 7 bases of the junction left unmatched. The CDR3 is made up of 16 amino acids.

This clone was recorded a few times. The V call is TRBV28, the J call TRBJ2-2; D is unresolved. V dropped 6 bases and J dropped 4 bases, with 3 bases sitting between them. Germline V CDR1 and CDR2: MDHEN, SYDVKM. CDR3 size: 11 residues. The CDR3 sequence: CASRGTGELFF. DNA for the CDR3: TGTGCCAGCAGGGGCACCGGGGAGCTGTTTTTT.

Note on this clone: This sample also contains other DNA sequences that code for the same CDR3. This chain connects TRBV7-3 to TRBJ2-3, with 12 positions matching TRBD2. The CDR3 runs 14 residues. In germline, CDR1 is SGHTA, CDR2 FQGTGA. The ends lost 5 bases at V and 5 bases at J; junction bases unmatched: 2. The CDR3 reads CASSLAGGIDTQYF. The CDR3 region has the DNA TGTGCCAGCAGCCTAGCGGGAGGGATAGATACGCAGTATTTT.

This chain uses TRBV5-5 with TRBJ2-7, with no clear D. The CDR3 spans 11 residues. V gave up 6 bases and J gave up 7 bases, with 11 bases separating them. Germline assignment: CDR1 SGHKS and CDR2 YYEKEE (reference sequence). CDR3 amino acids: CASTIWEEQYF. DNA for the CDR3: TGTGCCAGCACGATCTGGGAAGAGCAGTACTTC.

This chain uses TRBV2 with TRBJ1-5; maybe TRBD1 (5 bases). The CDR3 runs to 15 residues. CDR1 and CDR2 (germline): SNHLY, FYNNEI. V lost 0 bases, J lost 5 bases, and 11 bases lay in between. CDR3 residues: CASSEARWGDQPQHF. The CDR3 DNA follows: TGTGCCAGCAGTGAAGCGCGATGGGGCGATCAGCCCCAGCATTTT.

This chain uses TRBV4-2 with TRBJ2-2; D not resolved. The CDR3 consists of 14 residues. From germline, CDR1 is LGHNA and CDR2 YNFKEQ. The V end lost 0 bases, the J end lost 6 bases, and 8 bases lay between the germline ends. CDR3 sequence reads: CASSQEAIPGELFF. In DNA form, the CDR3 reads TGTGCCAGCAGCCAAGAGGCGATTCCCGGGGAGCTGTTTTTT.

The chain joins TRBV10-2 to TRBJ2-2; 10 bases match TRBD2. J lost 1 base, V lost 7 bases, and 6 bases had no gene match. This CDR3 comprises 16 residues. Per the germline V gene, CDR1 is WSHSY and CDR2 is SAAADI. CDR3 DNA sequence: TGCGCCAGCAAGCTCACTAGCGGGATGAACACCGGGGAGCTGTTTTTT. Its translation is CASKLTSGMNTGELFF.